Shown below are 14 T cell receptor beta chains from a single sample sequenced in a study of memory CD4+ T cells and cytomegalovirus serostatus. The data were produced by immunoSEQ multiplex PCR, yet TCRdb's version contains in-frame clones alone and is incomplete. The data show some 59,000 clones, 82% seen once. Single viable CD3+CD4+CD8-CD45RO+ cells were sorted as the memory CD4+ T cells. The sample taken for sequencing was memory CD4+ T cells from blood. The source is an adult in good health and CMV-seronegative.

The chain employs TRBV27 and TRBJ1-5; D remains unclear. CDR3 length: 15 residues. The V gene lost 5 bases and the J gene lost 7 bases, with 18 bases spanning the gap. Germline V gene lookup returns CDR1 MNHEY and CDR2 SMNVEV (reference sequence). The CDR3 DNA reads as TGTGCCAGCAGTCCCTGGGGTGGGGAAGGGCAGCCCCAGCATTTT. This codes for CASSPWGGEGQPQHF.

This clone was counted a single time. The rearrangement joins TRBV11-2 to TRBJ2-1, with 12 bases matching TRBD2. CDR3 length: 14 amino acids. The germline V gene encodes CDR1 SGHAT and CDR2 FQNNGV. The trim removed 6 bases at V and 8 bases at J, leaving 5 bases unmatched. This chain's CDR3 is CASSSSGRAYEQFF. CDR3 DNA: TGTGCCAGCAGTTCTAGCGGGAGGGCCTATGAGCAGTTCTTC.

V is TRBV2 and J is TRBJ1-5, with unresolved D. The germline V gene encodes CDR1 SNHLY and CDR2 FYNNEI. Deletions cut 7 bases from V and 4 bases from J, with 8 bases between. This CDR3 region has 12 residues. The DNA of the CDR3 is TGTGCCAGCACGGGTCTAAATCAGCCCCAGCATTTT. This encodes CASTGLNQPQHF.

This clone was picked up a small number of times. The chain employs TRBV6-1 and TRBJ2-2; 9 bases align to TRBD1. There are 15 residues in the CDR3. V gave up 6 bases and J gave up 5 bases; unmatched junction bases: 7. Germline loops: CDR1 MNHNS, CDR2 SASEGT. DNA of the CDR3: TGTGCCAGCAGCACGGACAGGGGTGGGACCGGGGAGCTGTTTTTT. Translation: CASSTDRGGTGELFF.

CDR3 in DNA: TGTGCCAGCAGCTTAGAGGACAGCTCCAATCAGCCCCAGCATTTT. Translating it yields CASSLEDSSNQPQHF. The chain joins TRBV7-3 to TRBJ1-5, with a possible D match to TRBD1 (6 bases). The CDR3 spans 15 residues. CDR1 SGHTA and CDR2 FQGTGA come from the germline V gene. V was clipped by 2 bases and J by 3 bases, with 11 bases between them. The whole variable domain, remainder taken from reference TRBV7-3 and TRBJ1-5, is GAGVSQTPSNKVTEKGKYVELRCDPISGHTALYWYRQSLGQGPEFLIYFQGTGAADDSGLPNDRFFAVRPEGSVSTLKIQRTERGDSAVYLCASSLEDSSNQPQHFGDGTRLSIL.

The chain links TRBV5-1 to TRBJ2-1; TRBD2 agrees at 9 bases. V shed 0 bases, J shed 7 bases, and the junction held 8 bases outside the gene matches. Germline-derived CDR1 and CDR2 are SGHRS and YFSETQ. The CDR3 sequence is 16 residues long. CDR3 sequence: CASSLEGSGSRNEQFF. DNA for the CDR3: TGCGCCAGCAGCTTGGAGGGTAGCGGGAGTCGGAATGAGCAGTTCTTC.

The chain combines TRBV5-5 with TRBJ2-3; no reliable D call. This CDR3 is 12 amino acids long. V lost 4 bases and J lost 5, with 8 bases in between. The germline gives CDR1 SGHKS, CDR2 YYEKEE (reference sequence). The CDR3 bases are TGTGCCAGCAGCGTGATAGGAGATACGCAGTATTTT. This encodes CASSVIGDTQYF.

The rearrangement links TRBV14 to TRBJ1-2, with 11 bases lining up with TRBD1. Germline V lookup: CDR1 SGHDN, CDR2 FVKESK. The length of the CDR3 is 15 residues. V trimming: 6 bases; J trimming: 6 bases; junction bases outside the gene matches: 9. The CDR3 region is CASSQNLDRGHGYTF. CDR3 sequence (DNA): TGTGCCAGCAGTCAAAACTTGGACAGGGGGCATGGCTACACCTTC.

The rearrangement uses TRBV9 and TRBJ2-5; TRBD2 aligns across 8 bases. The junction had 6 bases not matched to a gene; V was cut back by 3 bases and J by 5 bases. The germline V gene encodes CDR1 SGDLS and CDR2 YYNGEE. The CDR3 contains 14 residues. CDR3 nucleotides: TGTGCCAGCAGCGAAACGGGACTAGGGGAGACCCAGTACTTC. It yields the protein CASSETGLGETQYF.

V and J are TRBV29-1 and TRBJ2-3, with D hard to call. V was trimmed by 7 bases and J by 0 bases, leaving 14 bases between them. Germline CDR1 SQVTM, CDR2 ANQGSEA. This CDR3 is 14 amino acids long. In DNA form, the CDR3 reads TGCAGCGCTCGGCGAGTCTCTAGCACAGATACGCAGTATTTT. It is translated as CSARRVSSTDTQYF.

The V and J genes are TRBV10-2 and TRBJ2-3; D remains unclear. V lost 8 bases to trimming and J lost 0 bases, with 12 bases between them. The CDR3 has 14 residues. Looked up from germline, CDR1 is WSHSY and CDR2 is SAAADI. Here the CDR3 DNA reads TGCGCCAGCGTGGGTCGCCTGAGCACAGATACGCAGTATTTT. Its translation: CASVGRLSTDTQYF.

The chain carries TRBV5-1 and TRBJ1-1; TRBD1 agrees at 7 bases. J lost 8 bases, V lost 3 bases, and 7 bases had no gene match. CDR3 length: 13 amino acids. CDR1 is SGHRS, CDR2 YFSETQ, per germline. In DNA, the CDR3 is TGCGCCAGCAGCTCACAGGGGCGGGGAGAAGCTTTCTTT. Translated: CASSSQGRGEAFF.

The CDR3 protein is CASSLWGEPSYNSPLHF. The DNA for the CDR3 is TGTGCCAGCAGTTTATGGGGGGAACCCTCCTATAATTCACCCCTCCACTTT. This sequence joins TRBV27 and TRBJ1-6; tentatively, D is TRBD1 (5 bases). With 1 base removed from V and 0 bases from J, the gap between germline ends came to 10 bases. Germline CDR1 MNHEY, CDR2 SMNVEV (reference sequence). CDR3 size: 17 residues.

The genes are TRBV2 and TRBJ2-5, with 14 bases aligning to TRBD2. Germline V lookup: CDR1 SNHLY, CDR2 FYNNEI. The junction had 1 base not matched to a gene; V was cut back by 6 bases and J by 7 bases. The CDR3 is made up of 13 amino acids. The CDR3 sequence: CASRGLAGGTQYF. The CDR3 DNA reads TGTGCCAGCAGAGGACTAGCGGGGGGGACCCAGTACTTC.